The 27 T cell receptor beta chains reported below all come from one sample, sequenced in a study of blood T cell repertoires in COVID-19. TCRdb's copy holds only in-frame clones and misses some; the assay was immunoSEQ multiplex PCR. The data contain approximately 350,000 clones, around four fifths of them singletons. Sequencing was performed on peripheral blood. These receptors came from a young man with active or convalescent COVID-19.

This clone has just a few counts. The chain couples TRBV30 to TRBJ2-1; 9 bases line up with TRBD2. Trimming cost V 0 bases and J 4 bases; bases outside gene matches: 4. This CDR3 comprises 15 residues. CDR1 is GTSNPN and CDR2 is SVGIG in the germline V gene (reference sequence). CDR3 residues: CAWSVSSGGYNEQFF. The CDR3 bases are TGTGCCTGGAGTGTCAGTAGCGGGGGATACAATGAGCAGTTCTTC. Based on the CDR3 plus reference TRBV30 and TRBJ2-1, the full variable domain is SQTIHQWPATLVQPVGSPLSLECTVEGTSNPNLYWYRQAAGRGLQLLFYSVGIGQISSEVPQNLSASRPQDRQFILSSKKLLLSDSGFYLCAWSVSSGGYNEQFFGPGTRLTVL.

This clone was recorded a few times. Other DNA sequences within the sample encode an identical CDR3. CDR3: CASSQGLRGGYEQYF. In nucleotides, the CDR3 is TGTGCCAGCAGCCAAGGACTCAGGGGTGGCTACGAGCAGTACTTC. This chain connects TRBV3-1 (or the pseudogene TRBV3-2) to TRBJ2-7; TRBD1 might be the D (6 bases). Trimming shortened V by 1 base and J by 3 bases, and 13 bases separated the two germline ends. CDR1 and CDR2 (germline): LGHDT, YNNKEL (reference sequence). This CDR3 contains 15 residues.

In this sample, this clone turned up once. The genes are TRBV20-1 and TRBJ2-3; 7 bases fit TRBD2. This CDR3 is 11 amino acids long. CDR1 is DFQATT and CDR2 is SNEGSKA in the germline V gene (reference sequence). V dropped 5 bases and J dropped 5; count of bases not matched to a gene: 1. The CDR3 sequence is CSASGGDTQYF. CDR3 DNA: TGCAGTGCTTCGGGGGGAGATACGCAGTATTTT.

The CDR3 DNA sequence: TGTGCCAGCAGCAAGACAGTAGGCAATCAGCCCCAGCATTTT. This codes for CASSKTVGNQPQHF. The rearrangement joins TRBV21-1 to TRBJ1-5; TRBD1 is the table's D call, not checked against the DNA. TRBV21-1 is labeled a pseudogene. The length of the CDR3 is 14 residues.

CDR3 loop: CASSPGTGNTGELFF. The CDR3 bases are TGTGCCAGCAGCCCAGGGACAGGGAACACCGGGGAGCTGTTTTTT. J is TRBJ2-2 and V is TRBV7-3; TRBD1 matches 8 bases. From germline, CDR1 is SGHTA and CDR2 FQGTGA. The ends lost 5 bases at V and 1 base at J; junction bases unmatched: 3. The CDR3 extends over 15 amino acids.

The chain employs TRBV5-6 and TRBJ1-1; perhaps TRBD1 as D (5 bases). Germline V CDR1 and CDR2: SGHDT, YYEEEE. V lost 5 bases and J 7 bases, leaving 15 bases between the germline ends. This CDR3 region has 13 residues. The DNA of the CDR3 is TGTGCCAGCAGTACACCTGGCGGGGGTGAAGCTTTCTTT. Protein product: CASSTPGGGEAFF.

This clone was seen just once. The CDR3 here is CASSQEPPGQGIDTQYF. The CDR3 DNA is TGCGCCAGCAGCCAAGAGCCCCCCGGACAGGGGATAGATACGCAGTATTTT. The chain recombines TRBV4-3 with TRBJ2-3; 9 nucleotides align to TRBD1. There are 17 residues in the CDR3. J gave up 5 bases and V 0 bases, and 9 bases lay outside the gene matches. The germline V gene encodes CDR1 LGHNA and CDR2 YSLEER.

The CDR3 reads CASGFLKGQDEKLFF. DNA for the CDR3: TGTGCTAGTGGTTTCCTCAAGGGGCAAGATGAAAAACTGTTTTTT. The V and J genes are TRBV12-5 and TRBJ1-4; a weak D match, TRBD1 (5 bases). V gave up 3 bases and J gave up 6 bases, with 14 bases separating them. Per germline, CDR1 LGHNT and CDR2 FRNRAP. There are 15 residues in the CDR3.

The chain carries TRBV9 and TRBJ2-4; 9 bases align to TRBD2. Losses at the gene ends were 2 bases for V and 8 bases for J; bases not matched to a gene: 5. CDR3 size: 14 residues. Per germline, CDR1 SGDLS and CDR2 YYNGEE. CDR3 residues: CASSVGLAWDIQYF. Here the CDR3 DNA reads TGTGCCAGCAGCGTGGGACTAGCTTGGGACATTCAGTACTTC. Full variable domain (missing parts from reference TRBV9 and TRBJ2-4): DSGVTQTPKHLITATGQRVTLRCSPRSGDLSVYWYQQSLDQGLQFLIQYYNGEERAKGNILERFSAQQFPDLHSELNLSSLELGDSALYFCASSVGLAWDIQYFGAGTRLSVL.

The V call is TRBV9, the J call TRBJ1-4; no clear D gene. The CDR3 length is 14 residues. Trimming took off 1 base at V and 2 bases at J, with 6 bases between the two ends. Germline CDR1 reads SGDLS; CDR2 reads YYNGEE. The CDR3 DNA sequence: TGTGCCAGCAGCGTACAGGCGACTAATGAAAAACTGTTTTTT. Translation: CASSVQATNEKLFF. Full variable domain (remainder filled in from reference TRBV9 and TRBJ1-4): DSGVTQTPKHLITATGQRVTLRCSPRSGDLSVYWYQQSLDQGLQFLIQYYNGEERAKGNILERFSAQQFPDLHSELNLSSLELGDSALYFCASSVQATNEKLFFGSGTQLSVL.

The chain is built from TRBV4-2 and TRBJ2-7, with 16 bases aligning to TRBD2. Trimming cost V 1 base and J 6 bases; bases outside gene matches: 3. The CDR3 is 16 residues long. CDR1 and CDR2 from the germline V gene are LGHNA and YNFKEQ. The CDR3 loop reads CASSQGGTSGRVEQYF. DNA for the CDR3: TGTGCCAGCAGCCAAGGGGGGACTAGCGGGAGGGTCGAGCAGTACTTC.

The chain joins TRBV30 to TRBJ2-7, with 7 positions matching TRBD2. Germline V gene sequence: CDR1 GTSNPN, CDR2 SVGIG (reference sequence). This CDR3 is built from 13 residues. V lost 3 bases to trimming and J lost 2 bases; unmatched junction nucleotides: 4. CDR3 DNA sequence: TGTGCCTGGAGGGGAGGGGAGGCCTACGAGCAGTACTTC. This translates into CAWRGGEAYEQYF.

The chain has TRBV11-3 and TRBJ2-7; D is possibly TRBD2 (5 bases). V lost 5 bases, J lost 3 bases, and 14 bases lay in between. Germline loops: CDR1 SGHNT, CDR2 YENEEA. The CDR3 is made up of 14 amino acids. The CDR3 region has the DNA TGTGCCAGCAGCCAAGGGAAAGGGAGCTACGAGCAGTACTTC. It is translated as CASSQGKGSYEQYF.

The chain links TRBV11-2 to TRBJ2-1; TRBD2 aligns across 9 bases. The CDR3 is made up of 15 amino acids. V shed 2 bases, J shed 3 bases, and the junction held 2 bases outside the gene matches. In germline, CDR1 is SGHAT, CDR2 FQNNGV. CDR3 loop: CASSLQRGVYNEQFF. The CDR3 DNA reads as TGTGCCAGCAGCTTACAGCGGGGGGTCTACAATGAGCAGTTCTTC.

The CDR3 DNA is TGTGCCAGCAGCACAGTCCCCTTGGATAATTCACCCCTCCACTTT. This codes for CASSTVPLDNSPLHF. The genes are TRBV6-5 and TRBJ1-6; D remains ambiguous. Trimming removed 6 bases from V and 5 bases from J, with 14 bases in between. From germline, CDR1 is MNHEY and CDR2 SVGAGI. CDR3 length: 15 residues.

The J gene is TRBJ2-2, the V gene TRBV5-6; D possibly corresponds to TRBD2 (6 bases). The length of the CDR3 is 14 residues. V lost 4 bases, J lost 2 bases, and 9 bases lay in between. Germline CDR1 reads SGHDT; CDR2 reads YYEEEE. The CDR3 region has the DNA TGTGCCAGCAGCCGCGGGGCCAACACCGGGGAGCTGTTTTTT. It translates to CASSRGANTGELFF.

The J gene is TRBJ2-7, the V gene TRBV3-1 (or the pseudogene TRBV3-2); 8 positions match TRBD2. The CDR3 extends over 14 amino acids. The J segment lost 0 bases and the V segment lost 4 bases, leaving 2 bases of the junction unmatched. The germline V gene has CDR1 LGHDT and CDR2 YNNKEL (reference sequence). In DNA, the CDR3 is TGTGCCAGCAGCCGAGCGGGAGACTCCTACGAGCAGTACTTC. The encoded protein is CASSRAGDSYEQYF.

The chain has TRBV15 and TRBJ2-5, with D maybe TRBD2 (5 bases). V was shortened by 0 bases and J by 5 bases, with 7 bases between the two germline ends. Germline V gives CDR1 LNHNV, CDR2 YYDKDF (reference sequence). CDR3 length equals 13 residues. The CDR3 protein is CATSRDQRETQYF. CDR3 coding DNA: TGTGCCACCAGCAGAGACCAGCGGGAGACCCAGTACTTC.

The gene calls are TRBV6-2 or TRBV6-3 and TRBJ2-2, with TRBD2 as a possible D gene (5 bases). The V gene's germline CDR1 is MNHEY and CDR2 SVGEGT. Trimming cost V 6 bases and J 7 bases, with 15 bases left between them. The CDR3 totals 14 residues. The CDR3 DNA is TGTGCCAGCAGCCGGACTGCTGTGGGCGGGGAGCTGTTTTTT. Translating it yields CASSRTAVGGELFF.

The CDR3 region has the DNA TGCAGTGGCGGGACGAACACTGAAGCTTTCTTT. Its translation is CSGGTNTEAFF. The chain recombines TRBV20-1 with TRBJ1-1, with TRBD1 as a possible D gene (5 bases). V shed 7 bases and J shed 1 base, with 7 bases lying between them. Germline loops: CDR1 DFQATT, CDR2 SNEGSKA (reference sequence). The CDR3 spans 11 residues.

CDR3: CASSKVNLGTGEAFF. For the CDR3, the DNA is TGTGCCAGCAGCAAAGTAAATCTAGGCACAGGGGAAGCTTTCTTT. The chain has TRBV21-1 and TRBJ1-1; TRBD1 was called by the table and not checked on the DNA. TRBV21-1 is given as a pseudogene. The CDR3 consists of 15 residues.

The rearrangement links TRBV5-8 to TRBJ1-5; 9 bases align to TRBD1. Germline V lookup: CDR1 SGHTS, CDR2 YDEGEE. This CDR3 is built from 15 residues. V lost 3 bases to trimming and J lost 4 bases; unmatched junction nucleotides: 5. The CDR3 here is CASSSGDRGNQPQHF. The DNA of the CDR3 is TGTGCCAGCAGCTCCGGTGACAGGGGGAATCAGCCCCAGCATTTT.

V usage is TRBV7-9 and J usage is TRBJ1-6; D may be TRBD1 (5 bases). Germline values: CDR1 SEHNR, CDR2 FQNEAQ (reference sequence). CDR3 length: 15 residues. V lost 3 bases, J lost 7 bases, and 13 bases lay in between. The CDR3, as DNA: TGTGCCAGCAGCTTGGGGCAGGGCGAGAATTCACCCCTCCACTTT. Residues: CASSLGQGENSPLHF.

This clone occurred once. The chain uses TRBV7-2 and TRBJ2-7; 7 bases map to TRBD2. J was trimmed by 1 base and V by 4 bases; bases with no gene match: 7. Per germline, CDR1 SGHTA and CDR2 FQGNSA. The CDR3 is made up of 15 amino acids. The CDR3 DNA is TGTGCCAGCAGCTCTACGGGGGGAAGATCCTACGAGCAGTACTTC. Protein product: CASSSTGGRSYEQYF.

The DNA for the CDR3 is TGTGCCAGCAGCTTCTCCGACGGGCAGGGGGCGTTGGAGCTGTTTTTT. It is translated as CASSFSDGQGALELFF. The chain links TRBV7-9 to TRBJ2-2, with 8 bases that match TRBD1. This CDR3 spans 16 amino acids. Looked up from germline, CDR1 is SEHNR and CDR2 is FQNEAQ (reference sequence). Trimming at V came to 3 bases and at J to 10 bases, leaving 13 bases not matched to a gene. The full variable domain, its missing parts supplied by reference TRBV7-9 and TRBJ2-2, is DTGVSQNPRHKITKRGQNVTFRCDPISEHNRLYWYRQTLGQGPEFLTYFQNEAQLEKSRLLSDRFSAERPKGSFSTLEIQRTEQGDSAMYLCASSFSDGQGALELFFGEGSRLTVL.

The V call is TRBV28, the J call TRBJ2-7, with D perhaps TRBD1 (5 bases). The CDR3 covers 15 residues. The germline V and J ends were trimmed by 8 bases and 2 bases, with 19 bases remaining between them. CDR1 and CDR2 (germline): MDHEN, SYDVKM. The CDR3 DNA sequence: TGTGCCAGCGCTTTAGGGGTGTCAGGGCCCTACGAGCAGTACTTC. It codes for CASALGVSGPYEQYF. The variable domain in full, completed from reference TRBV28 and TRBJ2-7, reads DVKVTQSSRYLVKRTGEKVFLECVQDMDHENMFWYRQDPGLGLRLIYFSYDVKMKEKGDIPEGYSVSREKKERFSLILESASTNQTSMYLCASALGVSGPYEQYFGPGTRLTVT.

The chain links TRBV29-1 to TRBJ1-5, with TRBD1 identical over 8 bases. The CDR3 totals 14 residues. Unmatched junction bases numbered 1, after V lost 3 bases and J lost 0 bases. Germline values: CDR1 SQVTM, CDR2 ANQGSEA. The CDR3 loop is CSVETGDSNQPQHF. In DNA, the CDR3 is TGCAGCGTTGAGACAGGGGATAGCAATCAGCCCCAGCATTTT.